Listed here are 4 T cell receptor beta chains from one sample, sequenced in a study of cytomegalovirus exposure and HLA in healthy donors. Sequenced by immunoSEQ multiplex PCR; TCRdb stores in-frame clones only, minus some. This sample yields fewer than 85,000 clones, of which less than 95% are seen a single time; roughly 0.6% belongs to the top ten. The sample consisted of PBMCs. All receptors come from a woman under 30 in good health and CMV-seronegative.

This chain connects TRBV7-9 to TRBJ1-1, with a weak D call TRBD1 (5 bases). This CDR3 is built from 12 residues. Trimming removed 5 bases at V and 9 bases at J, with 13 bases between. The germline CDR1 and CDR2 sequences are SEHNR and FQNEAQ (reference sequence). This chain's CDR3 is CASSQDRHQAFF. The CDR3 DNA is TGTGCCAGCAGCCAAGACAGACACCAAGCTTTCTTT.

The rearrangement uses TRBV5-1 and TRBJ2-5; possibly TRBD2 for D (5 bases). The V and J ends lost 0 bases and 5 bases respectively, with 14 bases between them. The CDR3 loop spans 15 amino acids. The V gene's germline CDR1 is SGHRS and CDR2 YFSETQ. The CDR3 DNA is TGCGCCAGCAGCTTGGACTGGGATAGAGGGGAGACCCAGTACTTC. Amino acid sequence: CASSLDWDRGETQYF.

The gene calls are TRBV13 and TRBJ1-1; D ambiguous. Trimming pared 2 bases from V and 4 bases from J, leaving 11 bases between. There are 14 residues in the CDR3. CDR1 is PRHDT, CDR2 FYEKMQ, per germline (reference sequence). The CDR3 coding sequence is TGTGCCAGCAGCTTACGGGGTTCGATCACTGAAGCTTTCTTT. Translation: CASSLRGSITEAFF.

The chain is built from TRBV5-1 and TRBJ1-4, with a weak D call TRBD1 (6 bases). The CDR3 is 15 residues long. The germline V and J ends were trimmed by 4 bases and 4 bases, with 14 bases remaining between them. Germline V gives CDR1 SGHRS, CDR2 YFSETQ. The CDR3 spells CASSQGRGGNEKLFF. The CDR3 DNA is TGCGCCAGCAGCCAGGGAAGGGGGGGTAATGAAAAACTGTTTTTT.